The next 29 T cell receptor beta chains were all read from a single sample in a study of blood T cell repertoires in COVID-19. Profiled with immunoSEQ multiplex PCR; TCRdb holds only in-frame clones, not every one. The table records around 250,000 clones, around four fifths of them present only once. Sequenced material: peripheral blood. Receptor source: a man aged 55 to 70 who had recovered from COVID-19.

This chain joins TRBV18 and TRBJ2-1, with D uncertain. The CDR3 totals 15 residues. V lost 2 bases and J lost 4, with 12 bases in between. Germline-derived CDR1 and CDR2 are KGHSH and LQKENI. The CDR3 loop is CASSPISAQYNEQFF. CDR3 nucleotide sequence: TGTGCCAGCTCACCAATCTCAGCACAGTACAATGAGCAGTTCTTC.

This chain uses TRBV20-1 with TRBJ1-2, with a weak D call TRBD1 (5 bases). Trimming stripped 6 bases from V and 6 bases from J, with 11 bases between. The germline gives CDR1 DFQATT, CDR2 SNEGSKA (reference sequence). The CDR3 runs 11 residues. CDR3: CSAPGWDGYTF. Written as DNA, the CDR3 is TGCAGTGCCCCAGGGTGGGATGGCTACACCTTC.

The CDR3 DNA is TGTGCCAGCTCACTTTCCCCCCGCGGCGGCTACACCTTC. This gives the protein CASSLSPRGGYTF. This chain links TRBV18 with TRBJ1-2; D remains unclear. Germline CDR1 KGHSH, CDR2 LQKENI. The CDR3 runs to 13 residues. V lost 4 bases and J lost 8, with 14 bases in between.

The CDR3: CASSLGLQGDEQYF. The CDR3 coding sequence is TGCGCCAGCAGCTTGGGTTTGCAGGGCGACGAGCAGTACTTC. The chain is built from TRBV5-1 and TRBJ2-7; D is perhaps TRBD1 (5 bases). The CDR3 is 14 amino acids. Looked up from germline, CDR1 is SGHRS and CDR2 is YFSETQ. V gave up 0 bases and J gave up 5 bases, with 12 bases separating them.

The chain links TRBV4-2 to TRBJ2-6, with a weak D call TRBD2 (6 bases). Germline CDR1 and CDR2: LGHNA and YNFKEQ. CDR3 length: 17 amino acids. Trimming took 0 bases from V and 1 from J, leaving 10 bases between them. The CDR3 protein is CASSQDAAGSGANVLTF. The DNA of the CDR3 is TGTGCCAGCAGCCAAGATGCGGCGGGGTCTGGGGCCAACGTCCTGACTTTC.

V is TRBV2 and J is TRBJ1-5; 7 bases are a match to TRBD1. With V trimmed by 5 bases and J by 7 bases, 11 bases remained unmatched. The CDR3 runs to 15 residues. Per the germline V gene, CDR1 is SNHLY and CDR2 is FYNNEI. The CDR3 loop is CASSQIQGKGQPQHF. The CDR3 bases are TGTGCCAGCAGTCAAATACAGGGGAAAGGACAGCCCCAGCATTTT.

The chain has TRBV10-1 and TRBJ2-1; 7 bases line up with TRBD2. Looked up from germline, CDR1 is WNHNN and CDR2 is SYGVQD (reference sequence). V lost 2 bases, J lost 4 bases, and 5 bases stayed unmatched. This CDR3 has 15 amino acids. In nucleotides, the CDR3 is TGCGCCAGCAGTGAGGAGGAGGGAGGGTACAATGAGCAGTTCTTC. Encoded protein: CASSEEEGGYNEQFF.

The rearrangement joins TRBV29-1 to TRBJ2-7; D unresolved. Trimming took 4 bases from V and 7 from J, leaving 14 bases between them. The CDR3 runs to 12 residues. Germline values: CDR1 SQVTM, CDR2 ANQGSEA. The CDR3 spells CSVVTGYAEQYF. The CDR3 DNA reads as TGCAGCGTTGTAACTGGTTATGCTGAGCAGTACTTC.

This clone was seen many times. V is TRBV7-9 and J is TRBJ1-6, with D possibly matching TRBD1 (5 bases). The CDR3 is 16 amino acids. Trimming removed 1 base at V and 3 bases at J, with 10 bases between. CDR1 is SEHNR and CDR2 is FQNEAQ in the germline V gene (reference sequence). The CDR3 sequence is CASSLGAGFYNSPLHF. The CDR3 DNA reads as TGTGCCAGCAGCTTAGGAGCAGGGTTCTATAATTCACCCCTCCACTTT.

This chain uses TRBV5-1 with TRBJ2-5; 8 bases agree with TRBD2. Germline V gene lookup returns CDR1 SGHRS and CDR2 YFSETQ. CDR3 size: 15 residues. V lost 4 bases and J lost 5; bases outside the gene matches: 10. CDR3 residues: CASSTAAGERETQYF. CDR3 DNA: TGCGCCAGCAGCACAGCAGCGGGAGAACGGGAGACCCAGTACTTC.

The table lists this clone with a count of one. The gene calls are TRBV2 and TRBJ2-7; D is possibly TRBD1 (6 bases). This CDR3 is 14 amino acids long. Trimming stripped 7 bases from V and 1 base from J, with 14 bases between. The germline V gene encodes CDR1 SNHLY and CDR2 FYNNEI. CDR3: CASTGHALSYEQYF. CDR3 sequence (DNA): TGTGCCAGCACGGGACATGCTTTATCCTACGAGCAGTACTTC.

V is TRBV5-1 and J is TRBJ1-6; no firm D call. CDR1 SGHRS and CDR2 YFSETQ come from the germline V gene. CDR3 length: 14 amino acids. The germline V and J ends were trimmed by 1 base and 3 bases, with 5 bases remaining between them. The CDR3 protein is CASSLSGYNSPLHF. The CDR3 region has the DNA TGCGCCAGCAGCTTGAGCGGCTATAATTCACCCCTCCACTTT.

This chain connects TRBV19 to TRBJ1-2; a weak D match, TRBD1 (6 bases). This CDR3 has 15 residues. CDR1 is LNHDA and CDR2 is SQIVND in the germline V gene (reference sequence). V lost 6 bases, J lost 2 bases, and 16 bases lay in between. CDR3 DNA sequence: TGTGCCAGTAGCCCACAGGGATCTGCCAACTATGGCTACACCTTC. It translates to CASSPQGSANYGYTF.

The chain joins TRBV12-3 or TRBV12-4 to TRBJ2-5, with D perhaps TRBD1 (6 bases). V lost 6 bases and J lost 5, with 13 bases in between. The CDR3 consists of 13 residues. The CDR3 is CASSTTGLETQYF. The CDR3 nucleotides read TGTGCCAGCAGCACCACAGGGTTGGAGACCCAGTACTTC.

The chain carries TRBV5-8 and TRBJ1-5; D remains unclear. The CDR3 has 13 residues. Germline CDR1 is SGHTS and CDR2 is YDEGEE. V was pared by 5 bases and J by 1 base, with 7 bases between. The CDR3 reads CASRRVSNQPQHF. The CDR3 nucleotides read TGTGCCAGCAGGAGGGTGAGCAATCAGCCCCAGCATTTT.

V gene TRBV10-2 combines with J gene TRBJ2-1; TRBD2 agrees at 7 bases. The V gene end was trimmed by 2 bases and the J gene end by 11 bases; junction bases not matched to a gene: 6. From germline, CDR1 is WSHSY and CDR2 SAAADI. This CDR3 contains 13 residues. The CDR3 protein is CASSEGWRGKQFF. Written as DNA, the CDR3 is TGCGCCAGCAGTGAGGGATGGCGGGGGAAGCAGTTCTTC.

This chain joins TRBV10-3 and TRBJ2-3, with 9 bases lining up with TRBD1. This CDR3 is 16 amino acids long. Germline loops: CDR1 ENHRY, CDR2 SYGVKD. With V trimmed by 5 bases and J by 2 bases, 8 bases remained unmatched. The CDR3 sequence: CAISSSGTGITDTQYF. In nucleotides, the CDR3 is TGTGCCATCAGTTCCTCCGGGACAGGGATCACAGATACGCAGTATTTT.

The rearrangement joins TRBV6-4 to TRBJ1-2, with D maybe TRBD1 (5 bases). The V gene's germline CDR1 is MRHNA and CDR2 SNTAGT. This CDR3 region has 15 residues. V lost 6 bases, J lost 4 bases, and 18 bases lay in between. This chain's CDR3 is CASSGPQGGFYGYTF. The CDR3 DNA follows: TGTGCCAGCAGCGGCCCCCAGGGAGGGTTCTATGGCTACACCTTC.

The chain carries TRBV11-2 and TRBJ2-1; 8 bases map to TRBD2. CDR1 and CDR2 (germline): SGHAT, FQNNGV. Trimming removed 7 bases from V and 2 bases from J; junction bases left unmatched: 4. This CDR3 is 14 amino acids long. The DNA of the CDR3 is TGTGCCAGCACAGCGGGAGCCGCCTACAATGAGCAGTTCTTC. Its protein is CASTAGAAYNEQFF.

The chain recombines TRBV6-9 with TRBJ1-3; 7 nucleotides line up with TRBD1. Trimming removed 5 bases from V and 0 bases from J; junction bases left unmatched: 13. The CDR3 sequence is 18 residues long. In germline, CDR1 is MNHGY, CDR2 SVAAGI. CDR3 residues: CASSPSGDRTSSGNTIYF. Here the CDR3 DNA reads TGTGCCAGCAGTCCTTCCGGGGACAGAACATCCTCTGGAAACACCATATATTTT.

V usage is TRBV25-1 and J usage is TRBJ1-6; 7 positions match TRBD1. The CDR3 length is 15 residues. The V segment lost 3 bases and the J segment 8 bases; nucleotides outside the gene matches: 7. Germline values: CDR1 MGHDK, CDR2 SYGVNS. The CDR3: CASSEEQGSYSPLHF. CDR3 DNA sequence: TGTGCCAGCAGTGAGGAACAGGGGTCATATTCACCCCTCCACTTT.

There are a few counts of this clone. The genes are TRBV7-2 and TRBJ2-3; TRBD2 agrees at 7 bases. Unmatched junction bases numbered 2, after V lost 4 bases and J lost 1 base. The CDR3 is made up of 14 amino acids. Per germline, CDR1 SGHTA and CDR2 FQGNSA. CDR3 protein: CASSYTSGTDTQYF. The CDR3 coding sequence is TGTGCCAGCAGCTATACTAGCGGCACAGATACGCAGTATTTT.

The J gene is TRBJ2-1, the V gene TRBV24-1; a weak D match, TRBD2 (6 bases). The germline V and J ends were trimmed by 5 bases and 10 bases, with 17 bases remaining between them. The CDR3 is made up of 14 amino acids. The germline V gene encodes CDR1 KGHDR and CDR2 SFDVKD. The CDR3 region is CATSAAGRGGEQFF. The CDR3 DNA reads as TGTGCCACCAGTGCCGCGGGACGGGGAGGCGAGCAGTTCTTC.

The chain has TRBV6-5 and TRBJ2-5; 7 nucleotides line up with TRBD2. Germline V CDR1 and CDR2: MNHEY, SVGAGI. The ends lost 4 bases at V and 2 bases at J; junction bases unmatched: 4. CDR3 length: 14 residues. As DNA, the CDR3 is TGTGCCAGCAGTTTCTCGGGACTACAAGAGACCCAGTACTTC. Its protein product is CASSFSGLQETQYF.

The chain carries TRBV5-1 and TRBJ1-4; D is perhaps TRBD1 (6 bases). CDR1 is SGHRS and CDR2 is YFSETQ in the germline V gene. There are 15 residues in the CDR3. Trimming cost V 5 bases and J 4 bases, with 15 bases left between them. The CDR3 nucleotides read TGCGCCAGCAGGCTAACAGGGAACTTTAATGAAAAACTGTTTTTT. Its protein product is CASRLTGNFNEKLFF.

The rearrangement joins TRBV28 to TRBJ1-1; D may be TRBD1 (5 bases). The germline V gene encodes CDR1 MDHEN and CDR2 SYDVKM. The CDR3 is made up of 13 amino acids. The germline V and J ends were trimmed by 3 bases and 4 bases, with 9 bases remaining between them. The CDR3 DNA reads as TGTGCCAGCAGTTTGGGGGGTGGCACTGAAGCTTTCTTT. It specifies CASSLGGGTEAFF.

CDR3 nucleotides: TGTGCCAGCCGGGACAGGGGGGTCGATGGCTACACCTTC. It is translated as CASRDRGVDGYTF. The chain recombines TRBV19 with TRBJ1-2; 11 nucleotides line up with TRBD1. Germline-derived CDR1 and CDR2 are LNHDA and SQIVND (reference sequence). The CDR3 has 13 residues. With V trimmed by 9 bases and J by 6 bases, 6 bases remained unmatched.

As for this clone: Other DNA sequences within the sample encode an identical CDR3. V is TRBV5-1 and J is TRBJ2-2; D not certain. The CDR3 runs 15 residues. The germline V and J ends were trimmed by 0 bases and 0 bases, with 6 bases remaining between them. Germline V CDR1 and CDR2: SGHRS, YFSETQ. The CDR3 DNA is TGCGCCAGCAGCTTGGACCGGGCGAACACCGGGGAGCTGTTTTTT. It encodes CASSLDRANTGELFF.

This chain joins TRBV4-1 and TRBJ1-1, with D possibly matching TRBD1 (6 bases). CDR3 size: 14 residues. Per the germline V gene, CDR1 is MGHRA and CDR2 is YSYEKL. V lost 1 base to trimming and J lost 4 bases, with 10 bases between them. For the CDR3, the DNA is TGCGCCAGCAGCCAAGTGGGGGGGCGCACTGAAGCTTTCTTT. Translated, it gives CASSQVGGRTEAFF.